The 19 T cell receptor beta chains below all came from one sample that was sequenced in a study of beta chain features in type 1 diabetes. Antigens of these TCRs are unknown. Since all of the isolated RNA was reverse transcribed, expressed TCRB transcripts were what got sequenced. Generated by immunoSEQ multiplex PCR, the TCRdb table keeps only in-frame clones and is missing some. The sample lists 600,000 to 700,000 clones; roughly 12% were seen once. Regarding the study as a whole: For Type 1 diabetes patients, all four CD4+ subsets carried TCRB CDR3s that were moderately but significantly shorter.

Material for sequencing was naive CD4+ T cells from blood. The source of these receptors is a man aged 25 to 40 with type 1 diabetes.

This clone occurred a few times. V and J are TRBV4-2 and TRBJ2-1; 11 bases match TRBD2. The CDR3 runs to 16 residues. The J segment lost 7 bases and the V segment lost 4 bases, leaving 9 bases of the junction unmatched. The germline gives CDR1 LGHNA, CDR2 YNFKEQ. The CDR3 DNA sequence: TGTGCCAGCAGCCCCGGGGTAGCGGGGGGGCCGAATGAGCAGTTCTTC. Protein sequence: CASSPGVAGGPNEQFF.

This clone has only a few counts. The genes are TRBV7-2 and TRBJ1-2, with D hard to call. Germline V lookup: CDR1 SGHTA, CDR2 FQGNSA. The CDR3 has 13 amino acids. The germline V and J ends were trimmed by 7 bases and 2 bases, with 11 bases remaining between them. CDR3 DNA: TGTGCCAGCACCGTAAGAGGCAACTATGGCTACACCTTC. Translating it yields CASTVRGNYGYTF.

This clone was detected only a few times. The V call is TRBV11-2, the J call TRBJ2-3; D not resolved. CDR1 SGHAT and CDR2 FQNNGV come from the germline V gene. The length of the CDR3 is 19 residues. V lost 5 bases to trimming and J lost 0 bases, with 24 bases between them. CDR3 bases: TGTGCCAGCAGCCTAAGGAGACGGGTCGAGGTTCCTAGCACAGATACGCAGTATTTT. Translating it yields CASSLRRRVEVPSTDTQYF. Full variable domain (outside the CDR3, taken from reference TRBV11-2 and TRBJ2-3): EAGVAQSPRYKIIEKRQSVAFWCNPISGHATLYWYQQILGQGPKLLIQFQNNGVVDDSQLPKDRFSAERLKGVDSTLKIQPAKLEDSAVYLCASSLRRRVEVPSTDTQYFGPGTRLTVL.

The chain combines TRBV13 with TRBJ1-1; 7 nucleotides agree with TRBD1. V lost 5 bases, J lost 1 base, and 7 bases stayed unmatched. Germline V lookup: CDR1 PRHDT, CDR2 FYEKMQ (reference sequence). The CDR3 has 15 amino acids. The CDR3 DNA is TGTGCCAGCAGCGCAAGTGACAGGGAGAACACTGAAGCTTTCTTT. Translation gives CASSASDRENTEAFF. Full variable domain (outside the CDR3, taken from reference TRBV13 and TRBJ1-1): AAGVIQSPRHLIKEKRETATLKCYPIPRHDTVYWYQQGPGQDPQFLISFYEKMQSDKGSIPDRFSAQQFSDYHSELNMSSLELGDSALYFCASSASDRENTEAFFGQGTRLTVV.

The chain carries TRBV29-1 and TRBJ1-3; TRBD1 is a possible D gene (5 bases). Trimming took 7 bases from V and 0 from J, leaving 10 bases between them. Germline V gene lookup returns CDR1 SQVTM and CDR2 ANQGSEA. The CDR3 length is 13 residues. CDR3 region: CSGTHGSGNTIYF. The CDR3 bases are TGCAGCGGGACACATGGCTCTGGAAACACCATATATTTT.

The rearrangement joins TRBV9 to TRBJ2-3; 9 bases fit TRBD2. The CDR3 has 16 amino acids. From germline, CDR1 is SGDLS and CDR2 YYNGEE. Unmatched junction bases numbered 6, after V lost 0 bases and J lost 4 bases. CDR3 loop: CASSVVASGVADTQYF. The DNA for the CDR3 is TGTGCCAGCAGCGTAGTGGCTAGCGGGGTTGCAGATACGCAGTATTTT.

The rearrangement links TRBV15 to TRBJ2-5; 9 nucleotides match TRBD2. Per germline, CDR1 LNHNV and CDR2 YYDKDF (reference sequence). The CDR3 runs 16 residues. The junction had 11 bases not matched to a gene; V was cut back by 9 bases and J by 0 bases. CDR3: CATGRGLAGNQETQYF. The CDR3 bases are TGTGCCACGGGGCGGGGGCTAGCGGGGAACCAAGAGACCCAGTACTTC.

This clone showed up just a few times. J is TRBJ2-7 and V is TRBV7-9; perhaps TRBD1 as D (5 bases). This CDR3 comprises 12 residues. Looked up from germline, CDR1 is SEHNR and CDR2 is FQNEAQ (reference sequence). V lost 1 base, J lost 5 bases, and 6 bases lay in between. CDR3 DNA: TGTGCCAGCAGCTTAGTAGGGGACGAGCAGTACTTC. This codes for CASSLVGDEQYF.

The V call is TRBV10-3, the J call TRBJ1-6, with TRBD1 matching 7 bases. This CDR3 has 13 amino acids. J gave up 9 bases and V 6 bases, and 5 bases lay outside the gene matches. Germline CDR1 ENHRY, CDR2 SYGVKD. CDR3 sequence (DNA): TGTGCCATCAGGTCCGGGACAGTTTCACCCCTCCACTTT. This encodes CAIRSGTVSPLHF.

There are a few counts of this clone. The chain couples TRBV30 to TRBJ1-2; 9 nucleotides agree with TRBD1. The germline V gene encodes CDR1 GTSNPN and CDR2 SVGIG (reference sequence). J lost 6 bases, V lost 3 bases, and 2 bases had no gene match. The CDR3 has 12 amino acids. This CDR3 is CAWRRTGDGYTF. CDR3 sequence (DNA): TGTGCCTGGAGAAGGACAGGGGATGGCTACACCTTC.

The chain carries TRBV19 and TRBJ2-7, with D possibly being TRBD2 (7 bases). V was clipped by 5 bases and J by 3 bases, with 17 bases between them. The germline V gene has CDR1 LNHDA and CDR2 SQIVND (reference sequence). The CDR3 totals 15 residues. This chain's CDR3 is CASSSAGAGDYEQYF. In DNA form, the CDR3 reads TGTGCCAGTAGTTCGGCGGGGGCAGGGGACTACGAGCAGTACTTC.

This clone came up a few times. Additional DNA sequences in this sample encode the identical CDR3. CDR3 DNA sequence: TGTGCCAGTAGTAGAGGGCTGGGCAATCAGCCCCAGCATTTT. Its protein is CASSRGLGNQPQHF. The chain employs TRBV19 and TRBJ1-5; no firm D call. CDR3 length: 14 residues. Germline CDR1 reads LNHDA; CDR2 reads SQIVND (reference sequence). Trimming removed 4 bases at V and 2 bases at J, with 9 bases between. The full variable domain, with the rest looked up from reference TRBV19 and TRBJ1-5, is DGGITQSPKYLFRKEGQNVTLSCEQNLNHDAMYWYRQDPGQGLRLIYYSQIVNDFQKGDIAEGYSVSREKKESFPLTVTSAQKNPTAFYLCASSRGLGNQPQHFGDGTRLSIL.

The chain couples TRBV11-3 to TRBJ2-3, with 12 bases fitting TRBD2. Germline values: CDR1 SGHNT, CDR2 YENEEA. Trimming took 4 bases from V and 4 from J; bases not matched to a gene: 6. CDR3 length: 16 residues. DNA for the CDR3: TGTGCCAGCAGCTATCTAGCGGGGGGGCATGCAGATACGCAGTATTTT. Amino acids: CASSYLAGGHADTQYF.

The chain has TRBV11-2 and TRBJ1-2, with D tentatively TRBD1 (5 bases). V was pared by 3 bases and J by 8 bases, with 19 bases between. This CDR3 contains 15 residues. CDR1 SGHAT and CDR2 FQNNGV come from the germline V gene. The DNA of the CDR3 is TGTGCCAGCAGCTTTACATCGCAGGGTGCCGGCGGCTACACCTTC. Its translation: CASSFTSQGAGGYTF.

In its sample, this clone was seen a few times. This CDR3 fails to terminate in the conserved phenylalanine or tryptophan, so it likely reflects a read error. The limits of the CDR3 on the DNA are not certain, so only TCRdb's listed CDR3 is given. The chain combines TRBV6-5 with TRBJ2-3; the table gives TRBD2 as D, unverified against the DNA. The germline gives CDR1 MNHEY, CDR2 SVGAGI. The CDR3 spans 10 residues, counting both ends. This CDR3 reads CASSYSGGEV.

The chain recombines TRBV2 with TRBJ2-7, with a tentative D call TRBD2 (6 bases). CDR1 and CDR2 (germline): SNHLY, FYNNEI. V gave up 6 bases and J gave up 12 bases, with 15 bases separating them. The CDR3 totals 11 residues. CDR3 region: CASRGDSRGYF. The CDR3 DNA sequence: TGTGCCAGCAGGGGGGACTCCCGAGGGTACTTC.

The chain has TRBV5-1 and TRBJ1-1, with D possibly matching TRBD1 (5 bases). The CDR3 runs 13 residues. Germline CDR1 SGHRS, CDR2 YFSETQ. Trimming removed 6 bases at V and 1 base at J, with 10 bases between. CDR3 amino acids: CASTRDQNTEAFF. In DNA form, the CDR3 reads TGCGCCAGCACCAGGGACCAGAACACTGAAGCTTTCTTT.

The CDR3 reads CASRPGRDTTDTQYF. CDR3 nucleotide sequence: TGCGCCAGCAGACCGGGTAGGGATACAACAGATACGCAGTATTTT. The J gene is TRBJ2-3, the V gene TRBV4-3, with D unclear. This CDR3 is built from 15 residues. Germline assignment: CDR1 LGHNA and CDR2 YSLEER. The V gene lost 6 bases and the J gene lost 3 bases, with 16 bases spanning the gap.

A few counts support this clone. The V gene is TRBV18, the J gene TRBJ2-1; no clear D. This CDR3 region has 12 residues. Trimming took 3 bases from V and 8 from J, leaving 8 bases between them. The V gene's germline CDR1 is KGHSH and CDR2 LQKENI. DNA for the CDR3: TGTGCCAGCTCACCGTTTGTCGATGAGCAGTTCTTC. It is translated as CASSPFVDEQFF.